This TCR beta chain was observed in a study of PD-1 blockade in classical Hodgkin lymphoma. About the research overall: Each patient was given nivolumab 3 mg/kg through a vein every 2 weeks.

CDR1 is SGDLS and CDR2 is YYNGEE in the germline V gene. V was pared by 2 bases and J by 7 bases, with 12 bases between. The CDR3 spans 14 residues. To note about this clone: Its target is not known.

The time point here: cycle 4 day 1 (C4D1), after more than five weeks of nivolumab. Every patient experienced relapse after autologous stem cell transplantation, and brentuximab vedotin exposure varied. The protocol was immunoSEQ multiplex PCR, while the TCRdb copy is restricted to in-frame clones and leaves out a portion. The data contain tens of thousands of clones, around four fifths of them singletons. Study-wide results and caveats: Nivolumab starters within 1 year of ASCT were excluded. According to reports, newly diagnosed patients had lower baseline TCR diversity than healthy donors, and relapsed/refractory patients had lower baseline TCR diversity still. Complete responders' baseline diversity resembled that of newly diagnosed patients.

The input for sequencing was peripheral blood mononuclear cells (PBMCs), taken before the fourth cycle of nivolumab. The sequence came from a human donor with classical Hodgkin lymphoma. The gene calls are TRBV9 and TRBJ1-4; D perhaps matches TRBD1 (6 bases). The DNA for the CDR3 is TGTGCCAGCAGCGTTGGAGGGGGAAGTGAAAAACTGTTTTTT. Translating gives CASSVGGGSEKLFF.